A selection of T cell receptor beta chains follows, all from one sample in a study of blood T cell repertoires in COVID-19. Assay used: immunoSEQ multiplex PCR; TCRdb lists only in-frame clones, some missing. This table holds some 46,000 clones, over 80% found once. The sequencing input was peripheral blood. All receptors come from a man over 45 with acute or convalescent COVID-19. Each CDR3 is given with its conserved first and last residue.

cdr3_aa: CASSQGRAANYGYTF
v_call: TRBV3-1/TRBV3-2
j_call: TRBJ1-2

cdr3_aa: CASSPGTGGTKNIQYF
v_call: TRBV5-1
j_call: TRBJ2-4

cdr3_aa: CATSAIQGLLSGNTIYF
v_call: TRBV24-1
j_call: TRBJ1-3

cdr3_aa: CATSDRVSIGELFF
v_call: TRBV24-1
j_call: TRBJ2-2

cdr3_aa: CASSPRRGGDTGELFF
v_call: TRBV18
j_call: TRBJ2-2

cdr3_aa: CASSPQGREQYF
v_call: TRBV19
j_call: TRBJ2-7

cdr3_aa: CASSYSNRDKKLFF
v_call: TRBV6-5
j_call: TRBJ1-4

cdr3_aa: CSVPKPTGYPEAFF
v_call: TRBV29-1
j_call: TRBJ1-1

cdr3_aa: CASSPNRDRERNTIYF
v_call: TRBV18
j_call: TRBJ1-3

cdr3_aa: CASSVRNYNEQFF
v_call: TRBV12-3/TRBV12-4
j_call: TRBJ2-1

cdr3_aa: CASSLEAWGYTF
v_call: TRBV28
j_call: TRBJ1-2

cdr3_aa: CASSVYSGSGSNEQFF
v_call: TRBV9
j_call: TRBJ2-1